This TCR beta chain derives from a study of blood T cell repertoires in COVID-19. On the study more broadly: The samples span acute and convalescent COVID-19 from the United States, Italy and Spain. Sample material is recorded as cDNA or gDNA derived from T cells, B-cell-depleted T cells, or PBMCs.

In Seattle, patients joined the study during active infection and were tracked longitudinally. V shed 3 bases and J shed 6 bases, with 8 bases lying between them. The CDR3 covers 13 residues. CDR1 is LNHDA, CDR2 SQIVND, per germline (reference sequence). This table comes from immunoSEQ multiplex PCR, and its TCRdb copy is limited to in-frame clones, with some not included. The profile covers around 480,000 clones, with approximately 89% appearing a single time and around 12% taken by the ten largest. Specimen: peripheral blood. The clonotype was recovered from a woman aged 45-59 years with COVID-19, enrolled during active disease. The chain uses TRBV19 and TRBJ2-2, with TRBD1 as a possible D gene (6 bases). CDR3 residues: CASSITGPGELFF. The CDR3 DNA sequence: TGTGCCAGTAGTATCACAGGGCCCGGGGAGCTGTTTTTT.